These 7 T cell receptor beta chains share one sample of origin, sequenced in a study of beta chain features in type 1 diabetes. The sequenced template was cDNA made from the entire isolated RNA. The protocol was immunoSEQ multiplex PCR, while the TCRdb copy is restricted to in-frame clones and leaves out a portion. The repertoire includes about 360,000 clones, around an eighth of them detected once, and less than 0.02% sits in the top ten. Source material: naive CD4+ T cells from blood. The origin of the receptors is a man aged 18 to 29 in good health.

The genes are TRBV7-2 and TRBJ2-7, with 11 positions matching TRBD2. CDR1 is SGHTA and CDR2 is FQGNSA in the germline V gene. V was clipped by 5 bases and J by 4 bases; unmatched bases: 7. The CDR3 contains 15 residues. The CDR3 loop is CASSASGTSGYEQYF. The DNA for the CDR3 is TGTGCCAGCAGCGCCTCCGGGACTAGCGGTTACGAGCAGTACTTC.

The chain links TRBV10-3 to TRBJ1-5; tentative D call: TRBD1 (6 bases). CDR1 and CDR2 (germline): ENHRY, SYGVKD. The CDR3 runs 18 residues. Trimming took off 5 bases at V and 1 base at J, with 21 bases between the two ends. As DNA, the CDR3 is TGTGCCATCAGTCCTTCCATGCTGTTAGACAGGAGCAATCAGCCCCAGCATTTT. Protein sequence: CAISPSMLLDRSNQPQHF.

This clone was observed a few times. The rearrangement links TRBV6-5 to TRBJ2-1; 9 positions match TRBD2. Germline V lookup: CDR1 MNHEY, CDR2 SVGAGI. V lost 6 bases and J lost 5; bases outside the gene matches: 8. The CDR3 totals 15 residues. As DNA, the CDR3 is TGTGCCAGCAGCCCTCGGACTAGCGAAGACAATGAGCAGTTCTTC. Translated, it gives CASSPRTSEDNEQFF.

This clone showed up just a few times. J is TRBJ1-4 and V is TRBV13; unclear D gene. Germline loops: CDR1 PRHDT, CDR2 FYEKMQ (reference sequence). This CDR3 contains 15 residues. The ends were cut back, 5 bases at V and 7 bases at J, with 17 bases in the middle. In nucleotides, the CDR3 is TGTGCCAGCAGCCCGACCGGGAGACTAGCTGAAAAACTGTTTTTT. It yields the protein CASSPTGRLAEKLFF.

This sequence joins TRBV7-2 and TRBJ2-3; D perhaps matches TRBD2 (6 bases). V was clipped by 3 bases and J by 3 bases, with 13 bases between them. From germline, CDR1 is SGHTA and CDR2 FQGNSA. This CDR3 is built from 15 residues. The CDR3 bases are TGTGCCAGCAGCTTGATGGGACTTGAGACAGATACGCAGTATTTT. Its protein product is CASSLMGLETDTQYF.

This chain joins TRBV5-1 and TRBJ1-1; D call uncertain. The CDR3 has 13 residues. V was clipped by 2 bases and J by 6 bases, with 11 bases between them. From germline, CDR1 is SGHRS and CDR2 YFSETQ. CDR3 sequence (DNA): TGCGCCAGCAGCTTCGAGATCCTCTCTGAAGCTTTCTTT. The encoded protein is CASSFEILSEAFF.

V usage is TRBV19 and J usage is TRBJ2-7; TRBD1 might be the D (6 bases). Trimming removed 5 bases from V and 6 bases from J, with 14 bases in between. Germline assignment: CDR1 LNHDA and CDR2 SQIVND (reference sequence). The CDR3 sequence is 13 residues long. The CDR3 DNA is TGTGCCAGTAGTTGGCGGGCAGGGGCCGAGCAGTACTTC. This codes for CASSWRAGAEQYF.